These 9 T cell receptor beta chains came from one sample sequenced in a study of T cell changes during pregnancy in multiple sclerosis. The table came from immunoSEQ multiplex PCR; TCRdb's copy has only in-frame clones and leaves some out. Among approximately 44,000 clones listed, nearly 90% were seen once. The input for sequencing was CD4+ T cells from peripheral blood mononuclear cells, taken in the first trimester of pregnancy. These receptors were obtained from a female donor with multiple sclerosis, enrolled in a pregnancy study.

The rearrangement links TRBV5-4 to TRBJ1-1; D is unclear. The V gene's germline CDR1 is SGHNT and CDR2 YYREEE (reference sequence). This CDR3 is 13 amino acids long. V was cut by 1 base and J by 4 bases, with 8 bases left in between. CDR3 nucleotide sequence: TGTGCCAGCAGCTTGATAGGGAGCACTGAAGCTTTCTTT. This translates into CASSLIGSTEAFF. The full variable domain, rest sourced from reference TRBV5-4 and TRBJ1-1, is ETGVTQSPTHLIKTRGQQVTLRCSSQSGHNTVSWYQQALGQGPQFIFQYYREEENGRGNFPPRFSGLQFPNYSSELNVNALELDDSALYLCASSLIGSTEAFFGQGTRLTVV.

This chain uses TRBV6-1 with TRBJ2-5; no definite D call. The V gene lost 8 bases and the J gene lost 2 bases, with 12 bases spanning the gap. Germline CDR1 is MNHNS and CDR2 is SASEGT. This CDR3 has 13 amino acids. The CDR3 bases are TGTGCCAGCGGCCGGGTCTCTCAAGAGACCCAGTACTTC. Protein: CASGRVSQETQYF.

CDR3 sequence reads: CASSFSGSETQYF. The CDR3 DNA sequence: TGTGCCAGCAGCTTTAGCGGGAGTGAGACCCAGTACTTC. V usage is TRBV5-4 and J usage is TRBJ2-5; 9 bases fit TRBD2. V lost 2 bases and J lost 5; bases outside the gene matches: 1. The CDR3 consists of 13 residues. Germline CDR1 and CDR2: SGHNT and YYREEE (reference sequence).

The chain has TRBV11-2 and TRBJ1-4; D is ambiguous. CDR3 length: 15 amino acids. Germline CDR1 and CDR2: SGHAT and FQNNGV. V lost 2 bases to trimming and J lost 1 base, with 8 bases between them. The CDR3 DNA sequence: TGTGCCAGCAGCTTAACACTAGTAACTAATGAAAAACTGTTTTTT. Encoded protein: CASSLTLVTNEKLFF. The full variable domain, completed using reference TRBV11-2 and TRBJ1-4, is EAGVAQSPRYKIIEKRQSVAFWCNPISGHATLYWYQQILGQGPKLLIQFQNNGVVDDSQLPKDRFSAERLKGVDSTLKIQPAKLEDSAVYLCASSLTLVTNEKLFFGSGTQLSVL.

V gene TRBV5-1 combines with J gene TRBJ1-4; 10 bases map to TRBD1. The germline V gene encodes CDR1 SGHRS and CDR2 YFSETQ. The CDR3 has 14 amino acids. J lost 5 bases, V lost 4 bases, and 2 bases had no gene match. DNA of the CDR3: TGCGCCAGCAGCGAGGGACAGGGGAATGAAAAACTGTTTTTT. Encoded protein: CASSEGQGNEKLFF.

This chain joins TRBV4-3 and TRBJ2-3; TRBD2 might be the D (6 bases). CDR1 and CDR2 (germline): LGHNA, YSLEER. With 1 base removed from V and 5 bases from J, the gap between germline ends came to 10 bases. The CDR3 covers 14 residues. DNA for the CDR3: TGCGCCAGCAGCCAAGGGACTATTAGAGATACGCAGTATTTT. Protein: CASSQGTIRDTQYF.

This chain uses TRBV2 with TRBJ2-7, with D possibly TRBD2 on 5 matching bases. The V gene's germline CDR1 is SNHLY and CDR2 FYNNEI. V shed 0 bases and J shed 5 bases, with 20 bases lying between them. The CDR3 has 17 residues. The CDR3 DNA follows: TGTGCCAGCAGTGAAGCGCTTCTAGCAGACCCTACCCACGAGCAGTACTTC. As protein: CASSEALLADPTHEQYF.

This chain joins TRBV19 and TRBJ1-5, with D possibly matching TRBD1 (5 bases). V was pared by 8 bases and J by 5 bases, with 19 bases between. From germline, CDR1 is LNHDA and CDR2 SQIVND (reference sequence). The CDR3 runs 15 residues. CDR3 in amino acids: CASSLRGDWDQPQHF. The CDR3 DNA is TGTGCCAGTTCCCTACGAGGGGACTGGGATCAGCCCCAGCATTTT. The full variable domain, in which reference TRBV19 and TRBJ1-5 provide the parts outside the CDR3, is DGGITQSPKYLFRKEGQNVTLSCEQNLNHDAMYWYRQDPGQGLRLIYYSQIVNDFQKGDIAEGYSVSREKKESFPLTVTSAQKNPTAFYLCASSLRGDWDQPQHFGDGTRLSIL.

The rearrangement links TRBV9 to TRBJ2-7, with D unresolved. This CDR3 is built from 15 residues. Trimming pared 0 bases from V and 4 bases from J, leaving 14 bases between. Per germline, CDR1 SGDLS and CDR2 YYNGEE. CDR3 in amino acids: CASSVDSYAGYEQYF. For the CDR3, the DNA is TGTGCCAGCAGCGTAGACAGTTACGCTGGGTACGAGCAGTACTTC.